Listed here are 3 T cell receptor beta chains from one sample, sequenced in a study of radiation and T cells in renal cell carcinoma. The time point denotes: blood 2 weeks post-SBRT. As to treatment: 15 Gy SBRT to primary tumor, nephrectomy 4 weeks later. Method: immunoSEQ multiplex PCR; TCRdb's copy keeps in-frame clones and lacks some. The sample has about 130,000 clones, approximately 78% seen once. The material sequenced was blood, taken from a patient whose treatment included radiotherapy and nephrectomy. The receptors derive from a woman in her sixties with renal cell carcinoma.

V usage is TRBV2 and J usage is TRBJ2-2, with D perhaps being TRBD1 or TRBD2 (5 bases each). The CDR3 sequence is 13 residues long. V dropped 7 bases and J dropped 7 bases, with 13 bases sitting between them. Germline lookup yields CDR1 SNHLY and CDR2 FYNNEI. In DNA form, the CDR3 reads TGTGCCAGCACGGGCAGGGAGAACGGGGAGCTGTTTTTT. It yields the protein CASTGRENGELFF.

The V call is TRBV10-3, the J call TRBJ2-3; D gene uncertain. V lost 3 bases, J lost 0 bases, and 10 bases lay in between. Germline CDR1 is ENHRY and CDR2 is SYGVKD. CDR3 length equals 15 residues. In nucleotides, the CDR3 is TGTGCCATCAGTGATCTGGAGTTTAGCACAGATACGCAGTATTTT. It encodes CAISDLEFSTDTQYF.

This clone was observed a single time. This chain uses TRBV7-9 with TRBJ1-1; 7 nucleotides match TRBD1. Germline V lookup: CDR1 SEHNR, CDR2 FQNEAQ (reference sequence). The CDR3 loop spans 15 amino acids. J lost 0 bases, V lost 4 bases, and 5 bases had no gene match. The CDR3 reads CASSSGDSVNTEAFF. DNA for the CDR3: TGTGCCAGCAGCTCTGGGGACAGCGTGAACACTGAAGCTTTCTTT.